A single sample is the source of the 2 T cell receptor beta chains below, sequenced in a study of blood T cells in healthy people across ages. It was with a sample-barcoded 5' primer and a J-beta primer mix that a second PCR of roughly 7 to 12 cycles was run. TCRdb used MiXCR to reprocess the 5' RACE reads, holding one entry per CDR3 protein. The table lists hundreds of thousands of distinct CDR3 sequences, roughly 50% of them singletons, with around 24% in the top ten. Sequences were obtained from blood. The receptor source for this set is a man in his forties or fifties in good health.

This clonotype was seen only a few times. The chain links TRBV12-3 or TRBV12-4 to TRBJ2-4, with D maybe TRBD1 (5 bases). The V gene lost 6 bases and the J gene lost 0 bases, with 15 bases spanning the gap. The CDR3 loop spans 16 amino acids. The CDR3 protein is CASSPDRGLAKNIQYF. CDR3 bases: TGTGCCAGCAGCCCCGATAGGGGATTAGCCAAAAACATTCAGTACTTC.

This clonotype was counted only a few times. The CDR3 sequence: CASSQESASGSSYEQYF. CDR3 coding DNA: TGCGCCAGCAGCCAAGAATCGGCTAGCGGGTCGTCCTACGAGCAGTACTTC. This chain links TRBV4-3 with TRBJ2-7; 8 nucleotides agree with TRBD2. Losses at the gene ends were 0 bases for V and 1 base for J; bases not matched to a gene: 8. The CDR3 length is 17 residues. The germline V gene encodes CDR1 LGHNA and CDR2 YSLEER.